A single sample is the source of the 32 T cell receptor beta chains below, sequenced in a study of post-analysis software for immune sequencing data. General study points: Five or six TRBV segments, including TRBV5-6, TRBV5-1 and TRBV20-1, were more frequent in patients than controls.

Presence of unique molecular identifiers characterized the TCR beta cDNA libraries. Via MiXCR, TCRdb re-called the PCR reads, giving one row per CDR3 protein. The sample holds around 260,000 distinct CDR3 sequences, 36% seen once. Antigens of these TCRs are unknown. Material for sequencing was blood. Receptors originate from a girl between 5 and 17 years old with multiple sclerosis.

This clonotype was picked up many times. The chain combines TRBV6-4 with TRBJ2-2; 10 bases align to TRBD2. The trim removed 4 bases at V and 4 bases at J, leaving 0 bases unmatched. There are 14 residues in the CDR3. Germline values: CDR1 MRHNA, CDR2 SNTAGT. The CDR3 coding sequence is TGTGCCAGCAGTGCTAGCGGGAGCACCGGGGAGCTGTTTTTT. Translation gives CASSASGSTGELFF.

The chain employs TRBV4-2 and TRBJ2-7; TRBD1 or TRBD2 may be the D gene (5 bases each). The CDR3 length is 18 residues. The germline gives CDR1 LGHNA, CDR2 YNFKEQ. The V end lost 1 base, the J end lost 0 bases, and 19 bases lay between the germline ends. CDR3 sequence: CASSQASVSGTSSYEQYF. As DNA, the CDR3 is TGTGCCAGCAGCCAAGCGTCTGTTTCCGGGACCAGCTCCTACGAGCAGTACTTC.

This clonotype came up many times. This chain links TRBV20-1 with TRBJ2-3; D is undetermined. The CDR3 has 12 residues. Trimming left V 1 base short and J 4 bases short, with 6 bases between. Germline loops: CDR1 DFQATT, CDR2 SNEGSKA (reference sequence). The CDR3 DNA sequence: TGCAGTGCTAGAGCGAGCCCAGATACGCAGTATTTT. The encoded protein is CSARASPDTQYF.

This clonotype was observed a handful of times. The V call is TRBV5-1, the J call TRBJ1-6; D gene uncertain. Looked up from germline, CDR1 is SGHRS and CDR2 is YFSETQ. Trimming left V 4 bases short and J 6 bases short, with 14 bases between. The CDR3 is 15 amino acids. CDR3 coding DNA: TGCGCCAGCAGCCGGGTCGGGATGCCTAATTCACCCCTCCACTTT. Translated: CASSRVGMPNSPLHF.

This clonotype showed up many times. V usage is TRBV7-3 and J usage is TRBJ2-5; D tentatively reads TRBD1 or TRBD2 (5 bases each). CDR1 is SGHTA and CDR2 is FQGTGA in the germline V gene. CDR3 length: 13 amino acids. Trimming took off 0 bases at V and 5 bases at J, with 7 bases between the two ends. CDR3 sequence (DNA): TGTGCCAGCAGCTTAACATGGGACGAGACCCAGTACTTC. Translating gives CASSLTWDETQYF.

A note on this clonotype: Given a much more abundant clone one base away, this may be a read error. The chain couples TRBV5-1 to TRBJ2-1; 9 nucleotides align to TRBD2. Germline V gives CDR1 SGHRS, CDR2 YFSETQ. The CDR3 sequence is 15 residues long. The chain's CDR3 is CASHPGTSSYNGQFF. The CDR3 region has the DNA TGCGCCAGCCACCCCGGGACTAGCTCTTACAATGGGCAGTTCTTC.

The chain links TRBV19 to TRBJ2-5; D may be TRBD1 (5 bases). The last part of the DNA fits TRBJ2-7 better; the J call may be wrong. The CDR3 is 11 residues long. Germline V CDR1 and CDR2: LNHDA, SQIVND (reference sequence). CDR3 protein: CASKRGYEQYF. The CDR3 region has the DNA TGTGCCAGTAAAAGGGGTTACGAGCAGTACTTC.

This clonotype was found once. A much larger clonotype is one base distant, so this may be a read error. V and J are TRBV5-1 and TRBJ1-2; D is uncertain. Trimming took 0 bases from V and 4 from J, leaving 13 bases between them. The CDR3 totals 15 residues. Germline assignment: CDR1 SGHRS and CDR2 YFSETQ. CDR3 nucleotides: TGCGCCAGCAGCTTGGATGGCCAAGCGGGCTATGGCTACACCTTC. Protein product: CASSLDGQAGYGYTF.

This clonotype was recorded once. The rearrangement joins TRBV2 to TRBJ2-7; D not certain. Germline V gene lookup returns CDR1 SNHLY and CDR2 FYNNEI. The CDR3 is 13 residues long. The germline V and J ends were trimmed by 3 bases and 5 bases, with 11 bases remaining between them. The CDR3 spells CASSDGPPNEQYF. The CDR3, as DNA: TGTGCCAGCAGTGACGGACCCCCAAACGAGCAGTACTTC.

The chain uses TRBV19 and TRBJ1-5, with 11 bases fitting TRBD1. CDR3 size: 18 residues. Trimming took 2 bases from V and 7 from J; bases not matched to a gene: 13. Looked up from germline, CDR1 is LNHDA and CDR2 is SQIVND (reference sequence). The CDR3 region is CASSISSSGTGGRQPQHF. Written as DNA, the CDR3 is TGTGCCAGTAGTATATCCTCTTCCGGGACAGGGGGACGGCAGCCCCAGCATTTT.

The CDR3: CASRIQGLGEAFF. The CDR3 region has the DNA TGTGCCAGCAGAATCCAGGGGCTCGGAGAAGCTTTCTTT. The V gene is TRBV12-3 or TRBV12-4, the J gene TRBJ1-1; possible D gene TRBD1, 6 bases. This CDR3 comprises 13 residues. The V gene lost 6 bases and the J gene lost 8 bases, with 16 bases spanning the gap.

This clonotype was seen ten or more times. The gene calls are TRBV7-9 and TRBJ2-5; TRBD2 matches at 8 bases. V lost 6 bases to trimming and J lost 5 bases; unmatched junction nucleotides: 14. CDR1 and CDR2 from the germline V gene are SEHNR and FQNEAQ (reference sequence). The CDR3 covers 16 residues. The DNA for the CDR3 is TGTGCCAGCAGGGCCCTGGGAGCGGGAGATGGGGAGACCCAGTACTTC. Translated: CASRALGAGDGETQYF.

Many counts were recorded for this clonotype. This chain links TRBV7-2 with TRBJ1-5, with D uncertain. This CDR3 region has 14 residues. The germline V gene has CDR1 SGHTA and CDR2 FQGNSA. Trimming removed 4 bases at V and 1 base at J, with 8 bases between. The CDR3 DNA follows: TGTGCCAGCAGCTCCCCCGGGAGCAATCAGCCCCAGCATTTT. It is translated as CASSSPGSNQPQHF.

In the case of this clonotype: A much larger clone lies a single base off, so this may be a read error. This chain links TRBV6-6 with TRBJ1-2; no firm D call. The CDR3 spans 17 residues. Germline CDR1 is MNHNY and CDR2 is SVGAGI (reference sequence). The DNA for the CDR3 is TGTACCAGCAGTTACTCGATATCGGCGGCTAATAACTATGGCTACACCTTC. Amino acids: CTSSYSISAANNYGYTF.

At least ten counts were recorded for this clonotype. This sequence joins TRBV10-3 and TRBJ1-5; no reliable D call. Trimming shortened V by 5 bases and J by 4 bases, and 9 bases separated the two germline ends. This CDR3 comprises 13 residues. Germline V gene data show CDR1 as ENHRY and CDR2 as SYGVKD. The CDR3 sequence is CAISLRENQPQHF. The CDR3 DNA is TGTGCCATCAGTCTACGGGAAAATCAGCCCCAGCATTTT.

The chain combines TRBV12-3 or TRBV12-4 with TRBJ2-5, with 8 bases identical to TRBD2. The J call may be faulty, since TRBJ2-7 better matches the DNA end. The CDR3 sequence is 21 residues long. The CDR3 DNA reads TGTGCCAGCAGCCCCGCCCGGGAAGCGGGAGAAGTGGTGAGAATGCTCAGCGAGCAGTACTTC. Amino acid sequence: CASSPAREAGEVVRMLSEQYF.

This clonotype was found many times. The J gene is TRBJ2-3, the V gene TRBV10-3; 8 bases line up with TRBD1. Germline CDR1 and CDR2: ENHRY and SYGVKD. This CDR3 comprises 15 residues. Trimming at V came to 4 bases and at J to 0 bases, leaving 3 bases not matched to a gene. As DNA, the CDR3 is TGTGCCATCAGTGCGAACAGGGGGAGCACAGATACGCAGTATTTT. The encoded protein is CAISANRGSTDTQYF.

Notes on this clonotype: This may arise from a read error, as a much more abundant clone is one base away. This chain links TRBV3-1 with TRBJ2-7; 8 nucleotides align to TRBD2. The CDR3 totals 15 residues. V was pared by 3 bases and J by 7 bases, with 11 bases of the junction left unmatched. Per the germline V gene, CDR1 is LGHDT and CDR2 is YNNKEL (reference sequence). CDR3 sequence (DNA): TGTGCCAGCAGCCAGGGGACCGCGGGAGGCGGTGAGCAGTACTTC. Protein: CASSQGTAGGGEQYF.

This clonotype was seen many times. The rearrangement uses TRBV5-1 and TRBJ1-2; D unclear. Germline lookup yields CDR1 SGHRS and CDR2 YFSETQ. Trimming left V 3 bases short and J 8 bases short, with 20 bases between. CDR3 length: 15 amino acids. CDR3 nucleotide sequence: TGCGCCAGCAGCTCCAACGGCGGGCCCGGAATGGGCTACACCTTC. Translation: CASSSNGGPGMGYTF.

The chain is built from TRBV28 and TRBJ1-6, with D perhaps matching TRBD1 (5 bases). This CDR3 contains 14 residues. Germline CDR1 is MDHEN and CDR2 is SYDVKM. The V end was cut by 2 bases, the J end by 6 bases, with 8 bases between. CDR3 amino acids: CASSLARVNSPLHF. In nucleotides, the CDR3 is TGTGCCAGCAGTTTAGCCAGGGTTAATTCACCCCTCCACTTT.

The chain links TRBV6-5 to TRBJ1-2; a weak D match, TRBD1 (5 bases). The CDR3 is made up of 13 amino acids. Trimming left V 5 bases short and J 4 bases short, with 11 bases between. Per the germline V gene, CDR1 is MNHEY and CDR2 is SVGAGI. CDR3 coding DNA: TGTGCCAGCAGTCCCGCAGGGTTCTATGGCTACACCTTC. Residues: CASSPAGFYGYTF.

At least ten counts were recorded for this clonotype. The chain uses TRBV6-6 and TRBJ2-7; 9 positions match TRBD1. The germline CDR1 and CDR2 sequences are MNHNY and SVGAGI (reference sequence). CDR3 length: 15 residues. The V gene end was trimmed by 2 bases and the J gene end by 2 bases; junction bases not matched to a gene: 4. The CDR3 protein is CASSYDRGKPYEQYF. The CDR3, as DNA: TGTGCCAGCAGTTACGACAGGGGGAAACCCTACGAGCAGTACTTC.

The rearrangement uses TRBV16 and TRBJ1-1; possibly TRBD1 for D (5 bases). The CDR3 is made up of 14 amino acids. The germline V gene encodes CDR1 KGHSY and CDR2 FQNENV. Trimming removed 1 base from V and 6 bases from J, with 12 bases in between. Here the CDR3 DNA reads TGTGCCAGCAGCCAATGGCAGGGAGATGCTGAAGCTTTCTTT. Amino acid sequence: CASSQWQGDAEAFF.

CDR3 DNA: TGCAGTGCTAGTACAGCCCTCTCTGGGGCCAACGTCCTGACTTTC. Translating it yields CSASTALSGANVLTF. The V gene is TRBV20-1, the J gene TRBJ2-6, with D uncertain. Deletions cut 3 bases from V and 0 bases from J, with 9 bases between. The CDR3 has 15 amino acids. CDR1 is DFQATT and CDR2 is SNEGSKA in the germline V gene (reference sequence).

Of note for this clonotype: A much larger clone differs by one base, so this may be a read error. Here the CDR3 omits its conserved ending phenylalanine or tryptophan, so a read error is the likely source. The V call is TRBV6-1, the J call TRBJ1-6; D might be TRBD1 (5 bases). Germline assignment: CDR1 MNHNS and CDR2 SASEGT. The ends were cut back, 2 bases at V and 7 bases at J, with 12 bases in the middle. The CDR3 totals 15 residues. DNA of the CDR3: TGTGCCAGCAGTGAAAGGGGTATCGAGAATTCACCCCTCCACTTG. This codes for CASSERGIENSPLHL.

This clonotype has a count of ten or more. CDR3 sequence reads: CASSFSHGQIHQETQYF. CDR3 coding DNA: TGTGCCAGCAGTTTTTCCCATGGGCAGATCCATCAAGAGACCCAGTACTTC. J is TRBJ2-5 and V is TRBV12-3 or TRBV12-4; D not resolved. The CDR3 has 17 amino acids. V gave up 3 bases and J gave up 2 bases, with 19 bases separating them.

This chain connects TRBV27 to TRBJ2-1; D remains ambiguous. The CDR3 totals 15 residues. Deletions cut 7 bases from V and 2 bases from J, with 15 bases between. Germline assignment: CDR1 MNHEY and CDR2 SMNVEV (reference sequence). As DNA, the CDR3 is TGTGCCAGCAACCTACAGAATGGGGCCTACAATGAGCAGTTCTTC. Protein product: CASNLQNGAYNEQFF.

The table lists this clonotype with many counts. J is TRBJ2-7 and V is TRBV27, with D tentatively TRBD2 (6 bases). The germline V gene encodes CDR1 MNHEY and CDR2 SMNVEV (reference sequence). The CDR3 sequence is 11 residues long. The ends were cut back, 6 bases at V and 3 bases at J, with 6 bases in the middle. CDR3 loop: CASRRGYEQYF. CDR3 nucleotides: TGTGCCAGCAGGCGGGGCTACGAGCAGTACTTC.

The chain employs TRBV5-6 and TRBJ2-1; a weak D match, TRBD1 (5 bases). This CDR3 is 15 amino acids long. The germline gives CDR1 SGHDT, CDR2 YYEEEE. V gave up 0 bases and J gave up 7 bases, with 14 bases separating them. In DNA form, the CDR3 reads TGTGCCAGCAGCTTGGGAGCGCAGGGATGGAATGAGCAGTTCTTC. Amino acids: CASSLGAQGWNEQFF.

This clonotype was seen at least ten times. The chain joins TRBV20-1 to TRBJ2-7, with D possibly TRBD2 on 6 matching bases. The tail of the sequence fits TRBJ2-5 better, so the J call may be wrong. There are 13 residues in the CDR3. Germline loops: CDR1 DFQATT, CDR2 SNEGSKA (reference sequence). This CDR3 reads CSAFRDREKTQYF. The CDR3 DNA reads as TGCAGTGCTTTCCGGGACCGGGAGAAGACCCAGTACTTC.

The chain has TRBV12-3 or TRBV12-4 and TRBJ2-5; maybe TRBD1 (7 bases). The CDR3 has 19 amino acids. The ends were cut back, 5 bases at V and 4 bases at J, with 29 bases in the middle. The CDR3 region has the DNA TGTGCCAGCAGTCCCTCAGGGGGGACACGACTTTCCCCAAGAGAGACCCAGTACTTC. Translation gives CASSPSGGTRLSPRETQYF.

This clonotype was seen ten or more times. CDR3 region: CASVPEFTNEKLFF. In DNA form, the CDR3 reads TGTGCCAGCGTCCCCGAGTTCACTAATGAAAAACTGTTTTTT. The chain has TRBV7-9 and TRBJ1-4, with D hard to call. The V gene lost 8 bases and the J gene lost 2 bases, with 12 bases spanning the gap. Germline loops: CDR1 SEHNR, CDR2 FQNEAQ (reference sequence). The CDR3 has 14 amino acids.